The 8 T cell receptor beta chains below all came from one sample that was sequenced in a study of tumor-infiltrating lymphocytes in primary liver carcinoma. Unsorted bulk tissue of about 20-30 mg yielded co-extracted RNA and DNA. The researchers produced TCR beta cDNA from 500 ng total RNA with a constant-region primer. Amplification in three nested multiplex PCR rounds with slightly modified ARM-PCR gave rise to TCR beta libraries. The opening two PCR rounds, about 11 cycles each, paired TRBV1-TRBV30 forward primers with a C-beta reverse primer. TCRdb called the multiplex PCR reads again in MiXCR, with one record for every CDR3 protein. Here the sample spans more than 95,000 distinct CDR3 sequences, approximately 78% being singletons. Source material: liver tumor tissue from sampling region 3. As for subset: tumor region T3, left-lateral pole. The receptors here all came from a man between 35 and 55 years old with primary liver carcinoma and hepatitis B virus infection.

This clonotype was counted once. The junction shows a germline mismatch at one end, possibly a read error. The genes are TRBV4-3 and TRBJ2-1; the D call may be TRBD1 or TRBD2 (5 bases each). This CDR3 region has 18 residues. Germline assignment: CDR1 LGHNA and CDR2 YSLEER. CDR3 bases: TGCGCCAGCAGCCAAGATCAGGGACGAGTCGGCCCCTACAATAAGCAGTTCTTC. Protein: CASSQDQGRVGPYNKQFF.

Notes on this clonotype: At one end the junction does not follow the germline gene, possibly because of a read error. This sequence joins TRBV5-1 and TRBJ1-2, with 7 bases aligning to TRBD1. Germline CDR1 reads SGHRS; CDR2 reads YFSETQ. The CDR3 runs 19 residues. The DNA of the CDR3 is TGCGCCTGCAGCAGCCTCTCGACAGGGACGGGGGAAGGGAACTATGGCTACACCTTC. It specifies CACSSLSTGTGEGNYGYTF.

This clonotype was recorded once. The genes are TRBV4-2 and TRBJ1-2; tentatively, D is TRBD1 (6 bases). CDR3 length: 17 amino acids. Trimming pared 9 bases from V and 1 base from J, leaving 24 bases between. Germline V gene sequence: CDR1 LGHNA, CDR2 YNFKEQ. The CDR3 reads CASRQETAQGLNYGYTF. CDR3 DNA sequence: TGTGCCAGTAGGCAAGAAACCGCCCAGGGGCTTAACTATGGCTACACCTTC.

The chain carries TRBV14 and TRBJ1-1; D might be TRBD1 (5 bases). The CDR3 totals 16 residues. Per the germline V gene, CDR1 is SGHDN and CDR2 is FVKESK. V gave up 4 bases and J gave up 0 bases, with 15 bases separating them. CDR3 loop: CASSREQESMNTEAFF. DNA for the CDR3: TGTGCCAGCAGCCGGGAACAGGAGAGTATGAACACTGAAGCTTTCTTT. Filled out from reference TRBV14 and TRBJ1-1, the complete variable domain reads EAGVTQFPSHSVIEKGQTVTLRCDPISGHDNLYWYRRVMGKEIKFLLHFVKESKQDESGMPNNRFLAERTGGTYSTLKVQPAELEDSGVYFCASSREQESMNTEAFFGQGTRLTVV.

A note on this clonotype: At one end, the junction sequence differs from germline, possibly due to a read error. The chain links TRBV5-4 to TRBJ2-5, with 7 positions matching TRBD1. In germline, CDR1 is SGHNT, CDR2 YYREEE (reference sequence). The CDR3 sequence is 14 residues long. CDR3 sequence (DNA): TGTGCCAGCAGTTTGGTAGGGGGCGGTGAGGCCCAGTACTTC. This translates into CASSLVGGGEAQYF.

Notes on this clonotype: Since the CDR3 does not end with the conserved phenylalanine or tryptophan, this likely comes from a read error. V gene TRBV11-1 combines with J gene TRBJ2-7, with a weak D call TRBD1 (6 bases). Per germline, CDR1 SGHAT and CDR2 FQDESV (reference sequence). The CDR3 loop spans 15 amino acids. DNA of the CDR3: TGTGTCAACAGCTTTTCTGCCGGGACAAAGTACGAGCAGTACTCC. Translation gives CVNSFSAGTKYEQYS.

As regards this clonotype: At one of its ends the junction is not consistent with the germline gene, which may arise from a read error. The CDR3 DNA reads TGTGCCAGTAGTGAACGGAAAAACAATGGGCAGTTCTTC. Translating it yields CASSERKNNGQFF. V gene TRBV6-1 combines with J gene TRBJ2-1; D call uncertain. CDR3 length: 13 residues. Germline CDR1 reads MNHNS; CDR2 reads SASEGT.

V gene TRBV6-5 combines with J gene TRBJ2-1; the D gene is possibly TRBD1 (7 bases). This CDR3 is built from 16 residues. Germline CDR1 MNHEY, CDR2 SVGAGI. The CDR3 region is CVSRTKGGPIRGKQFF. The CDR3 nucleotides are TGTGTCAGTAGGACTAAAGGGGGCCCGATTCGCGGTAAGCAGTTCTTC.